These 5 T cell receptor beta chains were sequenced from one sample in a study of vaccination and CD4 T cells after COVID-19 (dated by TCRdb to about 2022). What these receptors recognize is not known. The sample's treatment or condition label, in plain terms: roughly 10-day PBMC culture with coronavirus spike peptide pools or control peptides (ViraFEST assay). To prepare the library, PCR was applied. The sequencer was an Illumina iSeq 100. DNA from cultured CD4+ T cells underwent TCR sequencing with the Oncomine TCR Beta short-read assay at the Johns Hopkins FTIC core. TCRdb reran the public reads through fastp at Q25 and MiXCR, keeping productive beta chains. Every distinct CDR3 protein forms one entry, paired with its most common genes and DNA. The sample has about 13,000 distinct CDR3 sequences on record, around 47% of them singletons. The ten largest clones take up about 13% of the sample. Material for sequencing was CD4+ T cells from blood, cultured in vitro. The origin of the receptors is a human donor who had recovered from COVID-19.

This clonotype was counted between two and nine times. J is TRBJ2-7 and V is TRBV23-1; D is uncertain. TRBV23-1 is labeled an ORF, and its function is uncertain. This CDR3 has 15 residues. The V end was cut by 0 bases, the J end by 6 bases, with 15 bases between. CDR3 nucleotides: TGCGCCAGCAGTCAATCAGGTATGGCTGGTTGCGAGCAGTACTTC. As protein: CASSQSGMAGCEQYF.

This rearrangement joins TRBV11-2 to TRBJ2-2; tentatively, D is TRBD1 (6 bases). This CDR3 region has 16 residues. CDR1 is SGHAT, CDR2 FQNNGV, per germline. Trimming took 2 bases from V and 0 from J, leaving 10 bases between them. The DNA for the CDR3 is TGTGCCAGCAGCTTAAACCCAGGGGCGAACACCGGGGAGCTGTTTTTT. Translated: CASSLNPGANTGELFF.

The chain couples TRBV7-2 to TRBJ2-7, with TRBD2 matching 7 bases. Germline CDR1 and CDR2: SGHTA and FQGNSA. CDR3 length: 14 amino acids. V was pared by 6 bases and J by 1 base, with 6 bases of the junction left unmatched. The CDR3 DNA follows: TGTGCCAGCAGTGTCCGGCGGGGGTCCTACGAGCAGTACTTC. This translates into CASSVRRGSYEQYF.

The chain is built from TRBV19 and TRBJ2-7, with TRBD2 identical over 13 bases. This CDR3 has 16 residues. V was clipped by 6 bases and J by 3 bases; unmatched bases: 8. Germline V gene data show CDR1 as LNHDA and CDR2 as SQIVND (reference sequence). CDR3: CASRSFGTSGVYEQYF. The CDR3 DNA follows: TGTGCCAGTAGATCGTTTGGGACTAGCGGGGTCTACGAGCAGTACTTC.

This clonotype was seen a few times. The CDR3 loop is CATNPTGGVYNEQFF. Here the CDR3 DNA reads TGTGCCACCAACCCGACAGGGGGGGTTTACAATGAGCAGTTCTTC. The chain employs TRBV15 and TRBJ2-1, with TRBD1 identical over 9 bases. The V and J ends lost 7 bases and 4 bases, in that order; junction bases with no gene match: 8. CDR1 is LNHNV, CDR2 YYDKDF, per germline (reference sequence). The CDR3 sequence is 15 residues long.